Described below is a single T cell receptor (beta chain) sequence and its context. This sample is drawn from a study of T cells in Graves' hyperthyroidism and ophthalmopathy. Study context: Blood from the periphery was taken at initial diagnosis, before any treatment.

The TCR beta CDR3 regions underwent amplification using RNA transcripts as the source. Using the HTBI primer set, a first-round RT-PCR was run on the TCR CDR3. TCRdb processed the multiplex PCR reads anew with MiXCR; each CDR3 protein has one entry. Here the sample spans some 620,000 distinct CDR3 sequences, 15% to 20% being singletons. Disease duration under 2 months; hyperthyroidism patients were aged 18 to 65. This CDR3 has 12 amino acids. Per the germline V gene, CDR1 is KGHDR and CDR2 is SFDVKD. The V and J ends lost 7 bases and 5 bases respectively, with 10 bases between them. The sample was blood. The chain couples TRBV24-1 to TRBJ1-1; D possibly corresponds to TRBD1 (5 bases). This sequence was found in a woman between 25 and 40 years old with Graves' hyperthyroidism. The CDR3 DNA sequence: TGTGCCACCAGCGGGACGGAGACTGAAGCTTTCTTT. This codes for CATSGTETEAFF.